A selection of T cell receptor beta chains follows, all from one sample in a study of blood T cell repertoires in COVID-19. Here immunoSEQ multiplex PCR was the method, and the copy in TCRdb shows in-frame clones only, minus some. The data show more than 300,000 clones, with 90% to 95% seen just once and 3% to 4% held by the top ten. The sample was peripheral blood. These receptors were obtained from a woman aged 18-35 years who had recovered from COVID-19. Both conserved end residues are part of each CDR3. The order of the fields is V gene, J gene, clone size, CDR3 length, D gene, CDR3 protein, CDR3 DNA. D genes are given only for firm matches. Some rows have no size entry. The others give once, few or many, or a class for an expanded clone.

>TRBV11-3|TRBJ2-2|NA|12|NA
CASADKAGELFF
TGTGCCAGCGCGGATAAGGCCGGGGAGCTGTTTTTT
>TRBV6-2/TRBV6-3|TRBJ2-5|NA|14|NA
CASSLNTPQETQYF
TGTGCCAGCAGTTTAAACACACCTCAAGAGACCCAGTACTTC
>TRBV4-3|TRBJ2-1|once|15|NA
CASSQEGTSGNEQFF
TGCGCCAGCAGCCAAGAGGGGACAAGCGGCAATGAGCAGTTCTTC
>TRBV18|TRBJ2-1|NA|13|NA
CASSQGLYNEQFF
TGTGCCAGCTCACAGGGACTCTACAATGAGCAGTTCTTC
>TRBV19|TRBJ1-6|NA|14|NA
CASSIGQDNSPLHF
TGTGCCAGTAGTATTGGGCAGGATAATTCACCCCTCCACTTT
>TRBV9|TRBJ2-2|NA|13|NA
CASGAGNTGELFF
TGTGCCAGCGGGGCCGGTAACACCGGGGAGCTGTTTTTT
>TRBV5-1|TRBJ1-2|NA|13|NA
CASRETVGYGYTF
TGCGCCAGCAGGGAGACCGTGGGCTATGGCTACACCTTC
>TRBV6-5|TRBJ2-1|NA|13|NA
CASSFSAYNEQFF
TGTGCCAGCAGTTTTTCGGCCTACAATGAGCAGTTCTTC
>TRBV7-2|TRBJ1-6|NA|16|NA
CASSSAGTHYNSPLHF
TGTGCCAGCAGCTCTGCCGGGACTCACTATAATTCACCCCTCCACTTT
>TRBV6-5|TRBJ2-3|NA|14|NA
CASSPWSGLDTQYF
TGTGCCAGCAGTCCGTGGTCGGGGTTAGATACGCAGTATTTT
>TRBV5-4|TRBJ1-1|once|14|NA
CASSLRARDTEAFF
TGTGCCAGCAGCTTGCGGGCGCGGGACACTGAAGCTTTCTTT
>TRBV3-1/TRBV3-2|TRBJ2-5|NA|12|NA
CASEAYQETQYF
TGTGCCAGCGAGGCTTACCAAGAGACCCAGTACTTC
>TRBV7-2|TRBJ2-1|NA|14|NA
CASSLETSGYEQFF
TGTGCCAGCAGCTTAGAGACTAGTGGCTATGAGCAGTTCTTC
>TRBV18|TRBJ2-2|once|19|TRBD2
CASSPLAGGGGSNTGELFF
TGTGCCAGCTCACCCCTAGCGGGAGGCGGGGGCTCGAACACCGGGGAGCTGTTTTTT
>TRBV9|TRBJ2-1|NA|16|TRBD2
CASSAFGTRGYNEQFF
TGTGCCAGCAGCGCCTTCGGGACTAGAGGCTACAATGAGCAGTTCTTC
>TRBV7-9|TRBJ2-2|NA|16|TRBD2
CASRNGLAGNTGELFF
TGTGCCAGCAGGAACGGACTAGCGGGAAACACCGGGGAGCTGTTTTTT
>TRBV7-2|TRBJ1-2|NA|13|NA
CASRKGGSYGYTF
TGTGCCAGCAGGAAAGGGGGTTCCTATGGCTACACCTTC
>TRBV28|TRBJ2-5|once|17|TRBD2
CASSRQSSGRLQETQYF
TGTGCCAGCAGTCGCCAATCTAGCGGGAGGCTACAAGAGACCCAGTACTTC
>TRBV5-6|TRBJ1-3|once|14|TRBD1
CASSFTGAGNTIYF
TGTGCCAGCAGCTTTACAGGGGCAGGAAACACCATATATTTT
>TRBV30|TRBJ2-5|once|12|NA
CAWSPRGETQYF
TGTGCCTGGAGTCCTAGGGGGGAGACCCAGTACTTC
>TRBV5-1|TRBJ1-2|once|15|TRBD1
CASSPGQEANYGYTF
TGCGCCAGCAGCCCAGGACAGGAAGCTAACTATGGCTACACCTTC
>TRBV4-1|TRBJ2-1|NA|14|NA
CASSRATGGQGQFF
TGCGCCAGCAGCCGAGCTACGGGTGGCCAGGGGCAGTTCTTC
>TRBV12-3/TRBV12-4|TRBJ2-2|NA|13|TRBD2
CASSSGRGGELFF
TGTGCCAGCAGTAGCGGGAGAGGCGGGGAGCTGTTTTTT
>TRBV7-2|TRBJ1-5|NA|17|NA
CASSLVVGRVTNQPQHF
TGTGCCAGCAGCTTAGTCGTTGGCAGGGTGACCAATCAGCCCCAGCATTTT
>TRBV5-1|TRBJ2-3|NA|15|TRBD1
CASSWGYDRDSTQYF
TGCGCCAGCAGCTGGGGGTATGACAGGGATAGTACGCAGTATTTT
>TRBV4-3|TRBJ1-2|NA|15|TRBD1
CASSPTDRANYGYTF
TGCGCCAGCAGTCCAACGGACAGGGCTAACTATGGCTACACCTTC
>TRBV7-2|TRBJ2-5|NA|16|NA
CASSLPRGGAQETQYF
TGTGCCAGCAGCTTACCCCGGGGAGGAGCGCAAGAGACCCAGTACTTC
>TRBV14|TRBJ2-3|NA|13|NA
CASSQPGSDTQYF
TGTGCCAGCAGCCAACCGGGATCAGATACGCAGTATTTT
>TRBV3-1/TRBV3-2|TRBJ2-3|NA|17|TRBD1
CASSQRGQGPSTDTQYF
TGTGCCAGCAGCCAGAGGGGACAGGGGCCCAGCACAGATACGCAGTATTTT
>TRBV20-1|TRBJ1-1|once|13|NA
CSASVAMNTEAFF
TGCAGTGCTAGTGTCGCGATGAACACTGAAGCTTTCTTT
>TRBV6-5|TRBJ1-2|NA|14|NA
CASSYSQGNYGYTF
TGTGCCAGCAGTTACTCTCAGGGTAACTATGGCTACACCTTC
>TRBV3-1/TRBV3-2|TRBJ1-6|NA|17|TRBD1
CASSRRTGRSYNSPLHF
TGTGCCAGCAGTCGACGGACAGGCCGCTCCTATAATTCACCCCTCCACTTT
>TRBV6-6|TRBJ2-3|NA|15|NA
CASSYGPSSTDTQYF
TGTGCCAGCAGTTACGGCCCTTCGAGCACAGATACGCAGTATTTT
>TRBV27|TRBJ1-1|NA|14|NA
CASSVGGRGTEAFF
TGTGCCAGCTCCGTTGGGGGGAGGGGCACTGAAGCTTTCTTT
>TRBV19|TRBJ1-1|NA|14|NA
CASSIGTPNTEAFF
TGTGCCAGTAGTATAGGGACTCCGAACACTGAAGCTTTCTTT
>TRBV7-2|TRBJ2-3|once|15|TRBD1
CASSPRQGSTDTQYF
TGTGCCAGCAGCCCGAGACAGGGAAGCACAGATACGCAGTATTTT
>TRBV5-1|TRBJ1-4|NA|14|NA
CASSMTVSNEKLFF
TGCGCCAGCAGTATGACAGTTTCTAATGAAAAACTGTTTTTT
>TRBV4-1|TRBJ2-6|once|17|TRBD2
CASSRASGSSGANVLTF
TGCGCCAGCAGCCGAGCTAGCGGGAGCTCTGGGGCCAACGTCCTGACTTTC
>TRBV7-6|TRBJ2-1|NA|16|TRBD2
CASSPIGGLSYNEQFF
TGTGCCAGCAGTCCCATCGGGGGACTATCCTACAATGAGCAGTTCTTC